The 30 T cell receptor beta chains below all came from one sample that was sequenced in a study of T-cell reconstitution after alpha-beta-depleted transplantation in children. Unique molecular identifiers were incorporated when the TCRbeta library was constructed. TCRdb independently ran MiXCR on the PCR reads; one entry per CDR3 protein. The data contain approximately 520,000 distinct CDR3 sequences, about an eighth of them singletons. The sample in question was PBMCs, mostly from graft donor cells, obtained 180 days after TCRalphabeta/CD19-depleted stem cell transplant. These receptors all come from a female patient younger than 10 who had a stem cell transplant for aplastic anemia, so the T cells may come from the graft donor.

This clonotype was detected only a few times. V usage is TRBV12-3 or TRBV12-4 and J usage is TRBJ2-1, with D maybe TRBD1 (6 bases). V lost 3 bases and J 4 bases, leaving 13 bases between the germline ends. The CDR3 is 15 amino acids. The DNA for the CDR3 is TGTGCCAGCAGTTTCGGGACAACCGTATACAATGAGCAGTTCTTC. Its translation: CASSFGTTVYNEQFF.

This clonotype came up a few times. The genes are TRBV7-3 and TRBJ2-3; D perhaps matches TRBD2 (6 bases). The germline V gene encodes CDR1 SGHTA and CDR2 FQGTGA. This CDR3 has 14 amino acids. V lost 5 bases and J 3 bases, leaving 12 bases between the germline ends. The CDR3 loop reads CASSRGKTTDTQYF. The CDR3 coding sequence is TGTGCCAGCAGCCGGGGGAAAACTACAGATACGCAGTATTTT.

The rearrangement links TRBV20-1 to TRBJ2-4; TRBD2 is a possible D gene (6 bases). Germline CDR1 is DFQATT and CDR2 is SNEGSKA (reference sequence). CDR3 size: 15 residues. V was pared by 5 bases and J by 1 base, with 15 bases between. CDR3 DNA sequence: TGCAGTGCTGGTCCCAGGGACTCTGCCAAAAACATTCAGTACTTC. This sequence encodes CSAGPRDSAKNIQYF.

This clonotype was recorded many times. The chain links TRBV27 to TRBJ2-1, with 7 bases that match TRBD2. CDR1 and CDR2 from the germline V gene are MNHEY and SMNVEV (reference sequence). The length of the CDR3 is 15 residues. After removal of 4 bases from V and 8 bases from J, the junction contained 11 bases not matched to a gene. In DNA form, the CDR3 reads TGTGCCAGCAGTTCCACGGGGGGAGGGCCCCATGAGCAGTTCTTC. The encoded protein is CASSSTGGGPHEQFF.

V usage is TRBV20-1 and J usage is TRBJ1-5; D gene uncertain. CDR3 length equals 17 residues. V was shortened by 4 bases and J by 3 bases, with 22 bases between the two germline ends. Germline CDR1 reads DFQATT; CDR2 reads SNEGSKA (reference sequence). CDR3 sequence (DNA): TGCAGTGCTACCATGGTCAACGGACGGAGAGCCAATCAGCCCCAGCATTTT. It encodes CSATMVNGRRANQPQHF.

In this sample, this clonotype turned up many times. The chain links TRBV7-3 to TRBJ2-2; D ambiguous. The CDR3 totals 12 residues. The V end was cut by 4 bases, the J end by 7 bases, with 7 bases between. Germline CDR1 SGHTA, CDR2 FQGTGA. CDR3 DNA sequence: TGTGCCAGCAGCTCTTATGGCGGGGAGCTGTTTTTT. As protein: CASSSYGGELFF.

In its sample, this clonotype was seen a few times. The rearrangement links TRBV25-1 to TRBJ2-2; D remains ambiguous. The length of the CDR3 is 15 residues. V lost 3 bases and J lost 4, with 12 bases in between. Germline assignment: CDR1 MGHDK and CDR2 SYGVNS. Here the CDR3 reads CASSEPPPGTGELFF. For the CDR3, the DNA is TGTGCCAGCAGTGAGCCCCCCCCAGGCACCGGGGAGCTGTTTTTT.

J is TRBJ1-2 and V is TRBV5-1; 12 nucleotides agree with TRBD1. CDR3 length equals 15 residues. V lost 4 bases to trimming and J lost 4 bases; unmatched junction nucleotides: 5. Germline CDR1 and CDR2: SGHRS and YFSETQ. The CDR3 is CASSQGQGAVYGYTF. DNA for the CDR3: TGCGCCAGCAGCCAGGGACAGGGGGCAGTCTATGGCTACACCTTC.

V is TRBV19 and J is TRBJ2-1, with 12 bases identical to TRBD2. The trim removed 4 bases at V and 4 bases at J, leaving 8 bases unmatched. From germline, CDR1 is LNHDA and CDR2 SQIVND (reference sequence). The CDR3 loop spans 17 amino acids. The chain's CDR3 is CASSTGLAGGLYNEQFF. In DNA, the CDR3 is TGTGCCAGTAGTACCGGCCTAGCGGGAGGGCTATACAATGAGCAGTTCTTC.

The chain combines TRBV12-3 or TRBV12-4 with TRBJ1-2; D unclear. The CDR3 extends over 13 amino acids. V was cut by 3 bases and J by 6 bases, with 11 bases left in between. CDR3 bases: TGTGCCAGCAGTTTCAGTACTCTACATGGCTACACCTTC. The encoded protein is CASSFSTLHGYTF.

The rearrangement uses TRBV20-1 and TRBJ2-1; D unresolved. The germline V gene encodes CDR1 DFQATT and CDR2 SNEGSKA (reference sequence). V dropped 0 bases and J dropped 2 bases, with 11 bases sitting between them. The CDR3 consists of 15 residues. As DNA, the CDR3 is TGCAGTGCTAGAGATAGGGCTAGAACCTACAATGAGCAGTTCTTC. It codes for CSARDRARTYNEQFF.

The rearrangement joins TRBV7-2 to TRBJ1-5; no clear D. Germline CDR1 is SGHTA and CDR2 is FQGNSA. Deletions cut 1 base from V and 4 bases from J, with 5 bases between. This CDR3 is 13 amino acids long. This CDR3 reads CASSLEWNQPQHF. The CDR3 nucleotides are TGTGCCAGCAGCTTAGAATGGAATCAGCCCCAGCATTTT.

The V call is TRBV15, the J call TRBJ1-3; D unclear. From germline, CDR1 is LNHNV and CDR2 YYDKDF (reference sequence). The germline V and J ends were trimmed by 0 bases and 0 bases, with 6 bases remaining between them. CDR3 size: 15 residues. The CDR3 DNA reads TGTGCCACCAGCAGAGAGCTTTACTCTGGAAACACCATATATTTT. Translation gives CATSRELYSGNTIYF.

This clonotype occurred many times. The chain is built from TRBV24-1 and TRBJ2-5; D possibly corresponds to TRBD2 (6 bases). The CDR3 spans 15 residues. Germline CDR1 KGHDR, CDR2 SFDVKD. Trimming left V 3 bases short and J 5 bases short, with 15 bases between. CDR3: CATSDPGLPGETQYF. DNA of the CDR3: TGTGCCACCAGTGATCCGGGACTCCCAGGGGAGACCCAGTACTTC.

This clonotype was seen at least ten times. This chain links TRBV5-1 with TRBJ2-3, with D uncertain. CDR1 is SGHRS, CDR2 YFSETQ, per germline. The CDR3 loop spans 15 amino acids. Deletions cut 0 bases from V and 1 base from J, with 9 bases between. The CDR3 protein is CASSLERSRTDTQYF. CDR3 sequence (DNA): TGCGCCAGCAGCTTGGAAAGGAGTCGCACAGATACGCAGTATTTT.

This clonotype appeared many times. The chain joins TRBV4-2 to TRBJ2-2; TRBD2 aligns across 10 bases. The CDR3 length is 17 residues. V lost 2 bases and J lost 5; bases outside the gene matches: 8. Per germline, CDR1 LGHNA and CDR2 YNFKEQ. The CDR3 reads CASSQHPSGSRTGELFF. DNA of the CDR3: TGTGCCAGCAGCCAACACCCTAGCGGGAGTCGTACCGGGGAGCTGTTTTTT.

V is TRBV28 and J is TRBJ1-1; no clear D gene. CDR3 length equals 12 residues. Germline V gives CDR1 MDHEN, CDR2 SYDVKM. V was pared by 6 bases and J by 4 bases, with 9 bases between. DNA of the CDR3: TGTGCCAGCAGCCGTTTAATCACTGAAGCTTTCTTT. Encoded protein: CASSRLITEAFF.

There are many counts of this clonotype. This chain joins TRBV5-1 and TRBJ2-1; TRBD2 agrees at 13 bases. V was clipped by 0 bases and J by 4 bases; unmatched bases: 10. Germline V gene lookup returns CDR1 SGHRS and CDR2 YFSETQ. The CDR3 loop spans 19 amino acids. Here the CDR3 DNA reads TGCGCCAGCAGCTTGGTTAAACTAGCGGGAGGGCCTTGGTACAATGAGCAGTTCTTC. Its protein is CASSLVKLAGGPWYNEQFF.

This clonotype was seen a few times. This rearrangement joins TRBV4-3 to TRBJ1-2; a weak D match, TRBD1 (5 bases). The CDR3 has 15 amino acids. Germline CDR1 is LGHNA and CDR2 is YSLEER. Trimming removed 2 bases from V and 4 bases from J, with 14 bases in between. CDR3 DNA sequence: TGCGCCAGCAGCCAACATACTGGGGCAGCCTATGGCTACACCTTC. Translating gives CASSQHTGAAYGYTF.

The chain uses TRBV28 and TRBJ2-7; 7 bases agree with TRBD1. The CDR3 loop spans 15 amino acids. J lost 4 bases, V lost 9 bases, and 15 bases had no gene match. Germline lookup yields CDR1 MDHEN and CDR2 SYDVKM. CDR3 DNA sequence: TGTGCCAGAAATCTCGCAAGACAGGGTCTATACGAGCAGTACTTC. Translated, it gives CARNLARQGLYEQYF.

V usage is TRBV15 and J usage is TRBJ1-2, with a tentative D call TRBD1 (5 bases). This CDR3 has 14 residues. V was shortened by 0 bases and J by 7 bases, with 12 bases between the two germline ends. CDR1 and CDR2 (germline): LNHNV, YYDKDF (reference sequence). In DNA, the CDR3 is TGTGCCACCAGCAGAGATCTCCAGGGCGGTGGCTACACCTTC. Protein product: CATSRDLQGGGYTF.

At least ten counts were recorded for this clonotype. The rearrangement joins TRBV29-1 to TRBJ2-7; TRBD1 agrees at 9 bases. V trimming: 2 bases; J trimming: 6 bases; junction bases outside the gene matches: 11. Per germline, CDR1 SQVTM and CDR2 ANQGSEA. This CDR3 spans 15 amino acids. CDR3 nucleotides: TGCAGCGTTGAACCCGGACAGGGGCTTCTTGGCGAGCAGTACTTC. Residues: CSVEPGQGLLGEQYF.

This clonotype was seen ten or more times. The chain has TRBV7-8 and TRBJ1-6; D remains ambiguous. This CDR3 region has 18 residues. Trimming stripped 0 bases from V and 1 base from J, with 13 bases between. The germline V gene encodes CDR1 SGHVS and CDR2 FQNEAQ. CDR3 DNA sequence: TGTGCCAGCAGCTTAGCGCTGGGGTGGAGTTCCTATAATTCACCCCTCCACTTT. Translation gives CASSLALGWSSYNSPLHF.

This clonotype was observed at least ten times. The rearrangement links TRBV5-1 to TRBJ2-1, with D tentatively TRBD2 (6 bases). The CDR3 covers 13 residues. CDR1 and CDR2 from the germline V gene are SGHRS and YFSETQ. The V end lost 4 bases, the J end lost 3 bases, and 8 bases lay between the germline ends. The CDR3 region is CASSQDYYNEQFF. The DNA of the CDR3 is TGCGCCAGCAGCCAGGACTACTACAATGAGCAGTTCTTC.

This clonotype was found a few times. The rearrangement joins TRBV27 to TRBJ2-7, with 9 bases that match TRBD1. CDR1 MNHEY and CDR2 SMNVEV come from the germline V gene (reference sequence). With V trimmed by 5 bases and J by 4 bases, 9 bases remained unmatched. This CDR3 comprises 15 residues. CDR3 nucleotides: TGTGCCAGCAGTCCCCGACAGGGGGAGAAGTACGAGCAGTACGTC. Protein product: CASSPRQGEKYEQYV.

This chain links TRBV20-1 with TRBJ2-1; 7 nucleotides agree with TRBD2. V gave up 0 bases and J gave up 2 bases; unmatched junction bases: 4. Per germline, CDR1 DFQATT and CDR2 SNEGSKA (reference sequence). CDR3 length: 15 residues. The CDR3 sequence: CSARDPSGAYNEQFF. CDR3 DNA: TGCAGTGCTAGAGATCCTAGCGGTGCCTACAATGAGCAGTTCTTC.

The genes are TRBV4-1 and TRBJ2-7; 9 positions match TRBD1. V dropped 4 bases and J dropped 6; count of bases not matched to a gene: 7. The length of the CDR3 is 14 residues. Germline V gives CDR1 MGHRA, CDR2 YSYEKL. The CDR3: CASSPGQGGVEQYF. The DNA of the CDR3 is TGCGCCAGCAGCCCGGGACAGGGAGGAGTCGAGCAGTACTTC.

Only a few counts were recorded for this clonotype. The chain is built from TRBV9 and TRBJ2-3, with D maybe TRBD1 (6 bases). Between the trimmed V and J ends, which lost 0 bases and 4 bases, there was a span of 12 bases. The CDR3 covers 15 residues. Germline V gene sequence: CDR1 SGDLS, CDR2 YYNGEE. The CDR3 sequence is CASSVDAGAPDTQYF. CDR3 sequence (DNA): TGTGCCAGCAGCGTAGATGCAGGGGCCCCAGATACGCAGTATTTT. The variable domain in full, with the rest retrieved from reference TRBV9 and TRBJ2-3, is DSGVTQTPKHLITATGQRVTLRCSPRSGDLSVYWYQQSLDQGLQFLIQYYNGEERAKGNILERFSAQQFPDLHSELNLSSLELGDSALYFCASSVDAGAPDTQYFGPGTRLTVL.

This clonotype has a handful of counts. The chain joins TRBV12-3 or TRBV12-4 to TRBJ2-3, with 7 bases fitting TRBD2. This CDR3 comprises 16 residues. Unmatched junction bases numbered 5, after V lost 2 bases and J lost 0 bases. In DNA, the CDR3 is TGTGCCAGCAGTTTACCCGGGAGGCTCAGCACAGATACGCAGTATTTT. This translates into CASSLPGRLSTDTQYF.

This clonotype showed up just a few times. The rearrangement uses TRBV7-3 and TRBJ2-1, with D perhaps matching TRBD2 (6 bases). The CDR3 extends over 16 amino acids. CDR1 and CDR2 (germline): SGHTA, FQGTGA. Trimming cost V 1 base and J 4 bases, with 14 bases left between them. CDR3 nucleotide sequence: TGTGCCAGCAGCTTAATCCACGGTGGGGGGTACAATGAGCAGTTCTTC. Its translation is CASSLIHGGGYNEQFF.